The rows below give T cell receptor beta chains drawn from one sample of a study of cytomegalovirus exposure and HLA in healthy donors. TCRdb's copy holds only in-frame clones and misses some; the assay was immunoSEQ multiplex PCR. Of around 86,000 clones detected, 77% appear once; the ten largest clones hold roughly 3%. Sequenced: PBMCs. These TCRs come from a man aged 50 to 60 in good health and CMV-seropositive. Both conserved end residues are part of each CDR3. Each record gives: J gene, D gene, V gene, CDR3 protein, CDR3 DNA. A D gene is named only where the DNA matches it firmly.

J: TRBJ2-3; D: .; V: TRBV5-6; CDR3: CASSLGGWDTQYF; DNA: TGTGCCAGCAGCTTGGGCGGATGGGATACGCAGTATTTT
J: TRBJ1-5; D: TRBD1; V: TRBV30; CDR3: CAWSSGTGSQPQHF; DNA: TGTGCCTGGAGCTCAGGGACAGGGAGCCAGCCCCAGCATTTT
J: TRBJ2-5; D: .; V: TRBV30; CDR3: CALKTGVAYGTQYF; DNA: TGTGCCTTGAAAACGGGAGTAGCCTATGGGACCCAGTACTTC
J: TRBJ2-5; D: TRBD2; V: TRBV5-4; CDR3: CASSPQLTSGTETQYF; DNA: TGTGCCAGCAGCCCTCAACTGACTAGCGGGACTGAGACCCAGTACTTC
J: TRBJ2-1; D: .; V: TRBV7-8; CDR3: CASSFLLTGEQFF; DNA: TGTGCCAGCAGCTTCCTGCTGACGGGTGAGCAGTTCTTC
J: TRBJ1-5; D: .; V: TRBV27; CDR3: CASSLMPPGNQPQHF; DNA: TGTGCCAGCAGTTTAATGCCGCCGGGCAATCAGCCCCAGCATTTT
J: TRBJ2-7; D: .; V: TRBV7-2; CDR3: CASSFSREQYF; DNA: TGTGCCAGCAGCTTTTCCCGCGAGCAGTACTTC
J: TRBJ2-5; D: TRBD2; V: TRBV11-2; CDR3: CASSPLAGLETQYF; DNA: TGTGCCAGCAGTCCTCTAGCGGGACTAGAGACCCAGTACTTC
J: TRBJ2-3; D: .; V: TRBV9; CDR3: CASSVADWLVGGDTQYF; DNA: TGTGCCAGCAGCGTAGCTGATTGGCTGGTGGGGGGAGATACGCAGTATTTT
J: TRBJ1-5; D: .; V: TRBV28; CDR3: CASSLYRDDQPQHF; DNA: TGTGCCAGCAGTTTATACAGGGACGATCAGCCCCAGCATTTT
J: TRBJ2-5; D: .; V: TRBV27; CDR3: CASSPSRLETQYF; DNA: TGTGCCAGCAGTCCCTCTCGTCTGGAGACCCAGTACTTC
J: TRBJ2-3; D: .; V: TRBV11-3; CDR3: CASNNLDWTSTDTQYF; DNA: TGTGCCAGCAACAATCTAGACTGGACTAGCACAGATACGCAGTATTTT
J: TRBJ2-2; D: TRBD2; V: TRBV4-3; CDR3: CASSQDRASGKELFF; DNA: TGCGCCAGCAGCCAAGATCGGGCTAGCGGCAAGGAGCTGTTTTTT
J: TRBJ1-4; D: .; V: TRBV1; CDR3: CTSSLPGRPNEKLFF; DNA: TGCACCAGCAGTCTCCCAGGGCGACCTAATGAAAAACTGTTTTTT
J: TRBJ1-1; D: .; V: TRBV5-1; CDR3: CASSLGPGEAFF; DNA: TGCGCCAGCAGCTTGGGTCCGGGTGAAGCTTTCTTT
J: TRBJ1-2; D: .; V: TRBV11-2; CDR3: CASSPRDTDGYTF; DNA: TGTGCCAGCAGCCCCCGAGACACAGATGGCTACACCTTC
J: TRBJ1-1; D: .; V: TRBV10-3; CDR3: CAISEPENTEAFF; DNA: TGTGCCATCAGTGAGCCAGAAAACACTGAAGCTTTCTTT